This TCR beta chain was obtained from a study of blood T cell repertoires in COVID-19. About the research overall: Samples came from the United States, Italy and Spain, spanning acute and convalescent COVID-19. Sources were T cells, B-cell-depleted T cells, or PBMCs; the material itself was cDNA or gDNA.

Trimming left V 5 bases short and J 1 base short, with 9 bases between. Germline loops: CDR1 SGHRS, CDR2 YFSETQ. This CDR3 has 13 residues. How the authors handled the data: Reference gene primer amplification in the assay estimated nucleated cell counts. TCRdb keeps only in-frame clones here, not all; method: immunoSEQ multiplex PCR. V and J calls plus clone size are reproduced from that table; the DNA served to infer D and trimming. The repertoire holds about 200,000 clones, with nearly 90% as singletons. This sequence was found in a middle-aged woman who had recovered from COVID-19. V usage is TRBV5-1 and J usage is TRBJ1-1; D may be TRBD1 (5 bases). Sequencing used peripheral blood. CDR3 nucleotide sequence: TGCGCCAGCAGGGACACAGAGAACACTGAAGCTTTCTTT. It is translated as CASRDTENTEAFF.